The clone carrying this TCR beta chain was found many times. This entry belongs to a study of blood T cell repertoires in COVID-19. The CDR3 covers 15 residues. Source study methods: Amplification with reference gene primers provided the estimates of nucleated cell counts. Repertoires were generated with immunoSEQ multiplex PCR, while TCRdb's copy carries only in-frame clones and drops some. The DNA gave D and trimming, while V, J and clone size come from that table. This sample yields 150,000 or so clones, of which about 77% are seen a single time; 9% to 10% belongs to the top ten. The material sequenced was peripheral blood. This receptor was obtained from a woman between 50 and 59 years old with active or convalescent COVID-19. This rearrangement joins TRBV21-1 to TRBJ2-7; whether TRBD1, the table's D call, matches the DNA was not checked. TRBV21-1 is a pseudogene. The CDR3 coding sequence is TGTGCCAGCAGCAAAAGGGACAGGGAGTCCTACGAGCAGTACTTC. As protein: CASSKRDRESYEQYF.